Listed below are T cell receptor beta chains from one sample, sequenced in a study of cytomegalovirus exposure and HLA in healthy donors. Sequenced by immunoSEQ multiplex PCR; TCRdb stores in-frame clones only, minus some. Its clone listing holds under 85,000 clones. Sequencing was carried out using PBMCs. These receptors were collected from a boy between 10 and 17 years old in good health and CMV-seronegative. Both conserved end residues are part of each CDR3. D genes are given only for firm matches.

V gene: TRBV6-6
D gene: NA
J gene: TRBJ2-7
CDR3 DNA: TGTGCCAGCAGTTACATCGCTGAGGGATACAACGAGCAGTACTTC
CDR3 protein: CASSYIAEGYNEQYF

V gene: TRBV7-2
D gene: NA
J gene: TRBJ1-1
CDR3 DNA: TGTGCCAGCAGCTTAAGGGGGACTGAAGCTTTCTTT
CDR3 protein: CASSLRGTEAFF

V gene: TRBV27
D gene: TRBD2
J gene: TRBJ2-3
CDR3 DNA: TGTGCCAGCAGTTTATGGGGGGAGGGCCGGTTGGATACGCAGTATTTT
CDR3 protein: CASSLWGEGRLDTQYF

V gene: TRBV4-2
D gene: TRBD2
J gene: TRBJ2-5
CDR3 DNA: TGTGCCAGCAGCCAAGATTCTAGCGGAAGACTCCAAGAGACCCAGTACTTC
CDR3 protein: CASSQDSSGRLQETQYF

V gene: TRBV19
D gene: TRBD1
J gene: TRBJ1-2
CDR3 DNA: TGTGCCAGTAGTCTCTCCGGGACAGGGGGAGATGGCTACACCTTC
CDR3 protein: CASSLSGTGGDGYTF

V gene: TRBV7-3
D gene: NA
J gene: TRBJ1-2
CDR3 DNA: TGTGCCAGCTCTGGGGGGAGGAGCTACACCTTC
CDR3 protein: CASSGGRSYTF

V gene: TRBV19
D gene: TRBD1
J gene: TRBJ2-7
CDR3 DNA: TGTGCCACCGGGGACAGGGGCTACGAGCAGTACTTC
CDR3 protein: CATGDRGYEQYF

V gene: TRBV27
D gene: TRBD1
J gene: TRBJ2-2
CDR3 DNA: TGTGCCAGCAGTTTCTTGACAGGGGGCTTTTTGAACACCGGGGAGCTGTTTTTT
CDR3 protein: CASSFLTGGFLNTGELFF

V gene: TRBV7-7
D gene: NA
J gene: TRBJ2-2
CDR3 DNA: TGTGCCAGCAGCTTATACGGGACCGGGGAGCTGTTTTTT
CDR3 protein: CASSLYGTGELFF

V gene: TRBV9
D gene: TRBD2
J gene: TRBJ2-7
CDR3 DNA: TGTGCCAGCAGCCCGGCTAGCGGACTATCCTACGAGCAGTACTTC
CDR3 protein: CASSPASGLSYEQYF

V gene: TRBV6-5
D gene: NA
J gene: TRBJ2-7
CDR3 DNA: TGTGCCAGCAGTTTCAACCTATACGAGCAGTACTTC
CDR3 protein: CASSFNLYEQYF

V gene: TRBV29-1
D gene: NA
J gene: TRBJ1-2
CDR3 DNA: TGCAGCGGGTCAGACAGTACCCACTATGGCTACACCTTC
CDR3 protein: CSGSDSTHYGYTF

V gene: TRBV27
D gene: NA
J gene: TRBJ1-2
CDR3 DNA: TGTGCCAGCAGCGGGGGTTACTATGGCTACACCTTC
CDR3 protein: CASSGGYYGYTF

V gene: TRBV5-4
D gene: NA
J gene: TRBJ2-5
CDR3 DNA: TGTGCCAGCAGCTTGGCGATTAGGAGGCGGTACCAAGAGACCCAGTACTTC
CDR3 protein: CASSLAIRRRYQETQYF

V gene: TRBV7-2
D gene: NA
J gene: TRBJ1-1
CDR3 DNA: TGTGCCAGCAGCTTCGACATTATGAACACTGAAGCTTTCTTT
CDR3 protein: CASSFDIMNTEAFF

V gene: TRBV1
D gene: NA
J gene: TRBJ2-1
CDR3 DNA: TGCACCAGCAGCTTCTGCGGGTATGAGCAGTTCTTC
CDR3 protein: CTSSFCGYEQFF

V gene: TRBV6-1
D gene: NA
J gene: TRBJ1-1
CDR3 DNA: TGTGCCAGCCAACACAGGGCTGGCACTGAAGCTTTCTTT
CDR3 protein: CASQHRAGTEAFF

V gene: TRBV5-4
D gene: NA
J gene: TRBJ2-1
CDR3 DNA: TGTGCCAGCAGCTTGGGAACTAGTGAGCAGTTCTTC
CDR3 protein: CASSLGTSEQFF